This TCR beta chain was recorded in a study of blood T cell repertoires in COVID-19. Overall study: The analysed material was cDNA or gDNA that came from T cells, B-cell-depleted T cells, or PBMCs.

Per the authors' pipeline: By means of reference gene primer amplification, nucleated cell counts were estimated. Repertoires were generated with immunoSEQ multiplex PCR, while TCRdb's copy carries only in-frame clones and drops some. The D gene and trimming were derived from the DNA, and the V and J assignments and clone size from that table. The data contain hundreds of thousands of clones, 85% to 90% of them singletons. This CDR3 spans 15 amino acids. J lost 3 bases, V lost 5 bases, and 6 bases had no gene match. The germline CDR1 and CDR2 sequences are SGHNT and YYREEE (reference sequence). The TCR was taken from a young man who had recovered from COVID-19. This chain connects TRBV5-4 to TRBJ2-1; 9 bases are shared with TRBD1. Sequenced material: PBMCs or T cells enriched from blood (not recorded which). For the CDR3, the DNA is TGTGCCAGCAGTCCGACAGGGGGGGACTACAATGAGCAGTTCTTC. It specifies CASSPTGGDYNEQFF.